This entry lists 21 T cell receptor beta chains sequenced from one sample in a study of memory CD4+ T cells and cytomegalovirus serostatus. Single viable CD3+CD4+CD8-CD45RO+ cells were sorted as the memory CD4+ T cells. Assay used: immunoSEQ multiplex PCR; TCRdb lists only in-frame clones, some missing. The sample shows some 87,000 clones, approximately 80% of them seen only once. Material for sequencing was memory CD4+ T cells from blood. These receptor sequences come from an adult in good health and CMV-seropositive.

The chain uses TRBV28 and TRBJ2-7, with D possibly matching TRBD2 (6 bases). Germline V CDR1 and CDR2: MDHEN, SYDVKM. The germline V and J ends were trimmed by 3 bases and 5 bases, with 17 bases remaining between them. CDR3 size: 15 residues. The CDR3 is CASSLGPRRADEQYF. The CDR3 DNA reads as TGTGCCAGCAGTTTGGGACCCCGGAGGGCCGACGAGCAGTACTTC.

Here the CDR3 DNA reads TGTGCCAGCACCGAGACAGGGATTTCTCTTGGTGTGCAGTACTTC. The encoded protein is CASTETGISLGVQYF. The chain has TRBV6-1 and TRBJ2-7, with TRBD1 identical over 7 bases. V was pared by 7 bases and J by 9 bases, with 18 bases of the junction left unmatched. The CDR3 loop spans 15 amino acids. Germline values: CDR1 MNHNS, CDR2 SASEGT.

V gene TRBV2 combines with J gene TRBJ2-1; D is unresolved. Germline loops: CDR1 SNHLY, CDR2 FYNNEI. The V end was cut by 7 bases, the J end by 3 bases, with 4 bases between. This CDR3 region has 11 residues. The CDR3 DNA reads TGTGCCAGCAAGGTCTACAATGAGCAGTTCTTC. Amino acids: CASKVYNEQFF. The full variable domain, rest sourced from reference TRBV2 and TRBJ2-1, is EPEVTQTPSHQVTQMGQEVILRCVPISNHLYFYWYRQILGQKVEFLVSFYNNEISEKSEIFDDQFSVERPDGSNFTLKIRSTKLEDSAMYFCASKVYNEQFFGPGTRLTVL.

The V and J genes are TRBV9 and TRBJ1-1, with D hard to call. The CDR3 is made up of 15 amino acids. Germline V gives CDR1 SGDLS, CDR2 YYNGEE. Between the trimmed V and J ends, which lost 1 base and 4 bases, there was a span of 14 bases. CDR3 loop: CASSVLSGYVTEAFF. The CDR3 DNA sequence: TGTGCCAGCAGCGTATTATCGGGGTATGTCACTGAAGCTTTCTTT. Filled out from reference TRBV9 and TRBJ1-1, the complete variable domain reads DSGVTQTPKHLITATGQRVTLRCSPRSGDLSVYWYQQSLDQGLQFLIQYYNGEERAKGNILERFSAQQFPDLHSELNLSSLELGDSALYFCASSVLSGYVTEAFFGQGTRLTVV.

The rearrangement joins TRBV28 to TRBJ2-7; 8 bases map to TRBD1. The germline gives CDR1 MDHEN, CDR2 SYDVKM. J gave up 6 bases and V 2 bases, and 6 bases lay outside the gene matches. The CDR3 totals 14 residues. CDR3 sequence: CASSLGTGGTEQYF. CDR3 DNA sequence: TGTGCCAGCAGTTTAGGGACAGGTGGTACCGAGCAGTACTTC.

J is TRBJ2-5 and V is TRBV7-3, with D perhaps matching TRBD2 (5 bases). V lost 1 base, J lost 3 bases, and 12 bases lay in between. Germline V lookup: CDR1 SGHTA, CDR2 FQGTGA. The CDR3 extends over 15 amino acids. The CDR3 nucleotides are TGTGCCAGCAGCTTAATGGGTTCCGGGGAAGAGACCCAGTACTTC. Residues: CASSLMGSGEETQYF.

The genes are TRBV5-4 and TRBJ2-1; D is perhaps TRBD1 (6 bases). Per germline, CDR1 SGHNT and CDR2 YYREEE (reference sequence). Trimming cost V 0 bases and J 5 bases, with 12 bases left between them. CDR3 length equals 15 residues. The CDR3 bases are TGTGCCAGCAGCTTGGTCGACAGGTTAAACAATGAGCAGTTCTTC. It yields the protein CASSLVDRLNNEQFF.

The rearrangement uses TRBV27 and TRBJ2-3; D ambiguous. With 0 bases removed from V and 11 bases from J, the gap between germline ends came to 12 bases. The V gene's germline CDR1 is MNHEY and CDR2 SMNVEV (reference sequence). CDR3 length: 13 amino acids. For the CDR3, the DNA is TGTGCCAGCAGTTTATCGCCACAGAGCCAGCAGTATTTT. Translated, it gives CASSLSPQSQQYF.

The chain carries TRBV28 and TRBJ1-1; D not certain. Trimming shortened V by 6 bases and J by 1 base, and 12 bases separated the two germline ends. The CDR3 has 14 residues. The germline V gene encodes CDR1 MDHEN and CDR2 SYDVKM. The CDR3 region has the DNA TGTGCCAGCAGCCTACCTTCGACGAACACTGAAGCTTTCTTT. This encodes CASSLPSTNTEAFF.

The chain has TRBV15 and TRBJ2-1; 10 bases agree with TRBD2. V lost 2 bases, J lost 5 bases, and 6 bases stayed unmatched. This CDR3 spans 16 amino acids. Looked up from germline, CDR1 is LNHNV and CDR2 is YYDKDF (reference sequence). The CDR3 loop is CATSRRAGGPNNEQFF. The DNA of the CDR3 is TGTGCCACCAGCAGAAGAGCGGGAGGGCCCAACAATGAGCAGTTCTTC.

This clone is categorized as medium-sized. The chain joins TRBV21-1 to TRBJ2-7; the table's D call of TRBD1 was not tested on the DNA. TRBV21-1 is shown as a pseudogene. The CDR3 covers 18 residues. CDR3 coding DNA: TGTGCCAGCAGCAAAACCCGAACCGACAGGGGGAGGACCTACGAGCAGTACTTC. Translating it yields CASSKTRTDRGRTYEQYF.

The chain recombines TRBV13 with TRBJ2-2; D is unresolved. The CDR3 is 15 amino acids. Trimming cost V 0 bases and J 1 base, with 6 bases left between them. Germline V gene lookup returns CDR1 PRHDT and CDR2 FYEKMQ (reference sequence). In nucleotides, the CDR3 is TGTGCCAGCAGCTTAGGCGTCATGAACACCGGGGAGCTGTTTTTT. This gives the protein CASSLGVMNTGELFF.

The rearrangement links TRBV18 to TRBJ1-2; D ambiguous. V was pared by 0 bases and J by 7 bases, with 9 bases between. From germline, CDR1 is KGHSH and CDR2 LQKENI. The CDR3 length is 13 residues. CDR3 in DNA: TGTGCCAGCTCACCACCGACTGGGGTTGGCTACACCTTC. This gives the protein CASSPPTGVGYTF. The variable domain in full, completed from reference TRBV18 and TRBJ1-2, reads NAGVMQNPRHLVRRRGQEARLRCSPMKGHSHVYWYRQLPEEGLKFMVYLQKENIIDESGMPKERFSAEFPKEGPSILRIQQVVRGDSAAYFCASSPPTGVGYTFGSGTRLTVV.

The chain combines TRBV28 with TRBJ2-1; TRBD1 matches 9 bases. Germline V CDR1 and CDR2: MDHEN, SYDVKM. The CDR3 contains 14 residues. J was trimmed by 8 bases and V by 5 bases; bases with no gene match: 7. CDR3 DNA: TGTGCCAGCAGTACGCCGGGACAGGGCGATGAGCAGTTCTTC. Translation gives CASSTPGQGDEQFF.

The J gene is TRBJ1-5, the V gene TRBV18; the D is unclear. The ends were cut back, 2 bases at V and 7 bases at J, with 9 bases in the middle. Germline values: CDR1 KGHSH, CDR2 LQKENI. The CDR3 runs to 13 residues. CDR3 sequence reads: CASSPGSAQPQHF. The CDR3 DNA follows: TGTGCCAGCTCACCAGGGTCTGCGCAGCCCCAGCATTTT.

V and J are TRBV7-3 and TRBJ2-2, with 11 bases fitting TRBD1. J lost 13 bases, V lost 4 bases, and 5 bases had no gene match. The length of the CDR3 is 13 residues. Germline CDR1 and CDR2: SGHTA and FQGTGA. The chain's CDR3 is CASSSGQGAGLFF. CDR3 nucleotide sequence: TGTGCCAGCAGCTCAGGACAGGGGGCGGGGCTGTTTTTT.

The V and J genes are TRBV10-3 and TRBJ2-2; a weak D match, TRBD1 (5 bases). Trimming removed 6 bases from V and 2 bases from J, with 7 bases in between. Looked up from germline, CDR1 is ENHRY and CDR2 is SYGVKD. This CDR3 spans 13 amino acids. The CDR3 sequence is CAIRQDNTGELFF. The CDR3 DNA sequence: TGTGCCATCAGACAGGACAACACCGGGGAGCTGTTTTTT.

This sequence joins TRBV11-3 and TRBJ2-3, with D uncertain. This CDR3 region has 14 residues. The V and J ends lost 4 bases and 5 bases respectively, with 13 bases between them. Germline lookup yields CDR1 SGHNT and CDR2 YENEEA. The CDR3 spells CASSYRATGDTQYF. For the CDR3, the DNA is TGTGCCAGCAGCTACCGGGCTACGGGAGATACGCAGTATTTT.

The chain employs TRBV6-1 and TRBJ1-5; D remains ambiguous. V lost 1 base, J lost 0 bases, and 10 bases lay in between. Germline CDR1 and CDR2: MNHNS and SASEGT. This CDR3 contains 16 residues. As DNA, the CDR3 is TGTGCCAGCAGTGAAGAGGAGACATATAGCAATCAGCCCCAGCATTTT. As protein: CASSEEETYSNQPQHF.

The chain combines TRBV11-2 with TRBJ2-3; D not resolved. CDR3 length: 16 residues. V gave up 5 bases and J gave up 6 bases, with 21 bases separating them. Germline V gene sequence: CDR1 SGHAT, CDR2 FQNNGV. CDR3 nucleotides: TGTGCCAGCAGCAAAAGAGGCAGTTCGTTTGGTGATACGCAGTATTTT. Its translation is CASSKRGSSFGDTQYF.

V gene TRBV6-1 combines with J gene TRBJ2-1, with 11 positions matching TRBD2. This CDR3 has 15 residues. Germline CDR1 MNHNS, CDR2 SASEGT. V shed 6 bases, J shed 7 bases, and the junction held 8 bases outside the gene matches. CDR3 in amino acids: CASRPNSGRGNEQFF. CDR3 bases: TGTGCCAGCAGGCCCAATAGCGGGAGGGGTAATGAGCAGTTCTTC.